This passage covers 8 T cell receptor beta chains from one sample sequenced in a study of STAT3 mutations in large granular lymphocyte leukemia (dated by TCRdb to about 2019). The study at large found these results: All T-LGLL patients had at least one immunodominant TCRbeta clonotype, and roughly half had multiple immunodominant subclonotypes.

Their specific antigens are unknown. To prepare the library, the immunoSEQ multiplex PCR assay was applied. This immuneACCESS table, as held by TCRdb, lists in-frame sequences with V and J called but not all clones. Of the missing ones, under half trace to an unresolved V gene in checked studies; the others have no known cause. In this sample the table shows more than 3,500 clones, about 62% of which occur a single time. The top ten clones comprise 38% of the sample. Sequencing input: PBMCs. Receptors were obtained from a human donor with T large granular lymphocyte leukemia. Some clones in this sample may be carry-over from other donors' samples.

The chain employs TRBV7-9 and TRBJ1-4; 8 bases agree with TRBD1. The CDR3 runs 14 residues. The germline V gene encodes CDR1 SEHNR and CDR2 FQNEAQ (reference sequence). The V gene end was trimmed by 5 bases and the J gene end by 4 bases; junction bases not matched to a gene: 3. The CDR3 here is CASSQGQDNEKLFF. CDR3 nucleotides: TGTGCCAGCAGCCAGGGACAGGATAATGAAAAACTGTTTTTT.

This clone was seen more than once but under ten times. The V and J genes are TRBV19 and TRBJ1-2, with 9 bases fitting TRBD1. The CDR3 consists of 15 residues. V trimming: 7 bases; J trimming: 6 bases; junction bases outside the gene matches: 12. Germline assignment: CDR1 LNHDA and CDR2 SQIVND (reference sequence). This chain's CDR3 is CASITHPRTGDGYTF. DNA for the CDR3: TGTGCCAGTATCACCCACCCTCGGACAGGGGATGGCTACACCTTC. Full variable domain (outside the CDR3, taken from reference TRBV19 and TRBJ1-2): DGGITQSPKYLFRKEGQNVTLSCEQNLNHDAMYWYRQDPGQGLRLIYYSQIVNDFQKGDIAEGYSVSREKKESFPLTVTSAQKNPTAFYLCASITHPRTGDGYTFGSGTRLTVV.

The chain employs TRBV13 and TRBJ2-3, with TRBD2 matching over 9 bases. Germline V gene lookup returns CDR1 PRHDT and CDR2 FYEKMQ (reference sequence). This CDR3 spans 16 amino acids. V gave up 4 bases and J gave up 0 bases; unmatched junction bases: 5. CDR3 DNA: TGTGCCAGCAGCTCTACTAGCGGGTCGAGCACAGATACGCAGTATTTT. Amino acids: CASSSTSGSSTDTQYF.

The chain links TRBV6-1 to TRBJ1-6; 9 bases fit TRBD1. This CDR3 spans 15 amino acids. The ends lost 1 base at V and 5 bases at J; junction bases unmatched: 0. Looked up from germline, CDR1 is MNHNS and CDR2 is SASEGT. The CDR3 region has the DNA TGTGCCAGCAGTGAAGGACAGGGGGATAATTCACCCCTCCACTTT. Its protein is CASSEGQGDNSPLHF.

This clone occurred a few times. As DNA, the CDR3 is TGTGCCAGCAGCTTAGAGCCCGCGGCACCCTGGGCCTATGGCTACACCTTC. The encoded protein is CASSLEPAAPWAYGYTF. The chain joins TRBV11-2 to TRBJ1-2; D gene ambiguous. The CDR3 consists of 17 residues. V dropped 0 bases and J dropped 4 bases, with 18 bases sitting between them. Looked up from germline, CDR1 is SGHAT and CDR2 is FQNNGV.

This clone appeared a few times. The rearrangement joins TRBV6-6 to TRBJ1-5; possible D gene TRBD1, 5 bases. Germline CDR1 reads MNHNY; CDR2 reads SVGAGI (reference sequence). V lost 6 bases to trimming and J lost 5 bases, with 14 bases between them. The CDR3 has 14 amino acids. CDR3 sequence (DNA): TGTGCCAGCAGCTTCGACAGTGACTATCAGCCCCAGCATTTT. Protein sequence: CASSFDSDYQPQHF.

The CDR3 here is CASSRERPGSSYEQYF. Written as DNA, the CDR3 is TGTGCCAGCTCACGGGAAAGACCCGGAAGCTCCTACGAGCAGTACTTC. The chain links TRBV18 to TRBJ2-7, with D unclear. Germline loops: CDR1 KGHSH, CDR2 LQKENI. This CDR3 region has 16 residues. Trimming shortened V by 4 bases and J by 0 bases, and 16 bases separated the two germline ends.

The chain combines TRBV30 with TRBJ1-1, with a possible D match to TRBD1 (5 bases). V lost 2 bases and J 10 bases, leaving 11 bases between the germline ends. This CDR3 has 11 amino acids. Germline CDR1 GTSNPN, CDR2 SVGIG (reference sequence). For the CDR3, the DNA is TGTGCCTGGAGTAAAGGGGAAGCAGCTTTCTTT. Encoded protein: CAWSKGEAAFF.